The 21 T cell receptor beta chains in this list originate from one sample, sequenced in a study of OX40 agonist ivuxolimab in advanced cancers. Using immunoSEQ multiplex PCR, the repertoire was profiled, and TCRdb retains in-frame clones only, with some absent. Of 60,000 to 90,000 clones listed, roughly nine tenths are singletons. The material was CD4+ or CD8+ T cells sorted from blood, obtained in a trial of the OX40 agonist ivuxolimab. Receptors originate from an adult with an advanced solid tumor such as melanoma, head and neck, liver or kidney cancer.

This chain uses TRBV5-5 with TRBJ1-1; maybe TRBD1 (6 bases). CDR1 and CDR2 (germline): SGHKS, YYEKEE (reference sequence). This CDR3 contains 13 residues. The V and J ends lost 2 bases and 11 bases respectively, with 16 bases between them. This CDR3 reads CASSFAGGTGAFF. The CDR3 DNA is TGTGCCAGCAGCTTCGCGGGGGGCACTGGGGCTTTCTTT.

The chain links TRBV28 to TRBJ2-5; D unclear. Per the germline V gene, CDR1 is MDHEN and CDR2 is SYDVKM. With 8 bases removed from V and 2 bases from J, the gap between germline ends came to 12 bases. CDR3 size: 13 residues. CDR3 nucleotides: TGTGCCAGCTGCGGCGGCCTACAAGAGACCCAGTACTTC. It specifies CASCGGLQETQYF. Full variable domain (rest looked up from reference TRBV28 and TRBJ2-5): DVKVTQSSRYLVKRTGEKVFLECVQDMDHENMFWYRQDPGLGLRLIYFSYDVKMKEKGDIPEGYSVSREKKERFSLILESASTNQTSMYLCASCGGLQETQYFGPGTRLLVL.

CDR3 loop: CASSPYENTEAFF. The CDR3 region has the DNA TGTGCCAGCTCACCATACGAGAACACTGAAGCTTTCTTT. The chain links TRBV18 to TRBJ1-1, with D uncertain. V gave up 2 bases and J gave up 1 base, with 5 bases separating them. Germline CDR1 and CDR2: KGHSH and LQKENI. The CDR3 spans 13 residues.

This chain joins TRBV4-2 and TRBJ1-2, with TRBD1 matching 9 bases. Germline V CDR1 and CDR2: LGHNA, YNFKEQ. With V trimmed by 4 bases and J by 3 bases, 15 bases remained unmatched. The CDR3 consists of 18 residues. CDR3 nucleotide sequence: TGTGCCAGCAGCCCATTAATCTTCGGGACAGGGATTTACTATGGCTACACCTTC. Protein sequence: CASSPLIFGTGIYYGYTF.

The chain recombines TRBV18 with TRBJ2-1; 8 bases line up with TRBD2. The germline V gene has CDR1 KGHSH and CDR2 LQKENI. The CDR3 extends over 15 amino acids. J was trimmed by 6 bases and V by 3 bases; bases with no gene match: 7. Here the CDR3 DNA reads TGTGCCAGCTCACCCCCAGGCGGGGGGTCCAATGAGCAGTTCTTC. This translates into CASSPPGGGSNEQFF.

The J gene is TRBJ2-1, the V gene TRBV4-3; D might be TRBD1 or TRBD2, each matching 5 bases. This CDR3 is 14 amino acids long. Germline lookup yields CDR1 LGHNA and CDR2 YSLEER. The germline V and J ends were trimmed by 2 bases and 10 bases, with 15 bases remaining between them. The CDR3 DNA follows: TGCGCCAGCAGCCAATTAGAGGGGCGGCGGGAGCAGTTCTTC. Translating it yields CASSQLEGRREQFF.

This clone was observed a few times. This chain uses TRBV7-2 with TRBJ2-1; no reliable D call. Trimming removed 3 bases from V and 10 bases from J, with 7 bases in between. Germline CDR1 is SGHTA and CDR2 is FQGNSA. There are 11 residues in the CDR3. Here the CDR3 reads CASSFSREQFF. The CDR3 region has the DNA TGTGCCAGCAGCTTTTCAAGAGAGCAGTTCTTC. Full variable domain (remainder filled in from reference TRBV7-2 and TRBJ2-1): GAGVSQSPSNKVTEKGKDVELRCDPISGHTALYWYRQSLGQGLEFLIYFQGNSAPDKSGLPSDRFSAERTGGSVSTLTIQRTQQEDSAVYLCASSFSREQFFGPGTRLTVL.

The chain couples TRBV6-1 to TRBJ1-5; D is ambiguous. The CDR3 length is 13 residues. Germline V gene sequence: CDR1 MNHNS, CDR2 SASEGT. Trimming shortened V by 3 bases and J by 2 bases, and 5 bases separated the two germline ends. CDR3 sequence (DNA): TGTGCCAGCAGTGATAGCGGCAATCAGCCCCAGCATTTT. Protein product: CASSDSGNQPQHF.

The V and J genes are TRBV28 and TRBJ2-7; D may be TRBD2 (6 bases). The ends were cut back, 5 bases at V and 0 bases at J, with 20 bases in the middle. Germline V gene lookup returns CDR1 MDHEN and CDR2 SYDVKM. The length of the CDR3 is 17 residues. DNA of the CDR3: TGTGCCAGCAGTCTTACTCCCTTTTGGCGGGACTCCTACGAGCAGTACTTC. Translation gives CASSLTPFWRDSYEQYF. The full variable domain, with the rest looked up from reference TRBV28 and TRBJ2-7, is DVKVTQSSRYLVKRTGEKVFLECVQDMDHENMFWYRQDPGLGLRLIYFSYDVKMKEKGDIPEGYSVSREKKERFSLILESASTNQTSMYLCASSLTPFWRDSYEQYFGPGTRLTVT.

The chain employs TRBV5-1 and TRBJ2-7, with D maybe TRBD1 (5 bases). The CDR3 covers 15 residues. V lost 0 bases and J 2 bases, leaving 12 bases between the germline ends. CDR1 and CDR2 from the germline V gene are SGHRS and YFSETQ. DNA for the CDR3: TGCGCCAGCAGCTTGGCGCCAGGGATCGCCTACGAGCAGTACTTC. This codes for CASSLAPGIAYEQYF. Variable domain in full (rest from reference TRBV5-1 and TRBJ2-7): KAGVTQTPRYLIKTRGQQVTLSCSPISGHRSVSWYQQTPGQGLQFLFEYFSETQRNKGNFPGRFSGRQFSNSRSEMNVSTLELGDSALYLCASSLAPGIAYEQYFGPGTRLTVT.

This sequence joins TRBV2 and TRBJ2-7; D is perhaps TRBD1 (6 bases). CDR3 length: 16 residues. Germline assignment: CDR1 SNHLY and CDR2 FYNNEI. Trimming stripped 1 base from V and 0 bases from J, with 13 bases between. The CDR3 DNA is TGTGCCAGCAGTGAAGGCGTCGGGACACTCTCCTACGAGCAGTACTTC. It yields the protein CASSEGVGTLSYEQYF.

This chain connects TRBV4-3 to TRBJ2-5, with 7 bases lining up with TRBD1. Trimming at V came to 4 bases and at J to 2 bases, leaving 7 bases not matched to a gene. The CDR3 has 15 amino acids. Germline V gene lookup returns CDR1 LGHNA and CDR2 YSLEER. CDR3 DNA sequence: TGCGCCAGCAGCCGTACAACAGGGGTGCAAGAGACCCAGTACTTC. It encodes CASSRTTGVQETQYF.

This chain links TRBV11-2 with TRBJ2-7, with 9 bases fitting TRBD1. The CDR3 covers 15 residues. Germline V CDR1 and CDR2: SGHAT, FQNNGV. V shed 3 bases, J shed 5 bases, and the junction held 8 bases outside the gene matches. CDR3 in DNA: TGTGCCAGCAGCTTCTTCGGACAGGGGAACGACGAGCAGTACTTC. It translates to CASSFFGQGNDEQYF.

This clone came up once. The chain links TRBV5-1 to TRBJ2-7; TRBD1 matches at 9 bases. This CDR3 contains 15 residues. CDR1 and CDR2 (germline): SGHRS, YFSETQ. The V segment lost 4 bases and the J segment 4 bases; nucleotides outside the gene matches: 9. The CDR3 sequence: CASSPGQGTTYEQYF. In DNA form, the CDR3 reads TGCGCCAGCAGCCCAGGACAGGGGACCACTTACGAGCAGTACTTC.

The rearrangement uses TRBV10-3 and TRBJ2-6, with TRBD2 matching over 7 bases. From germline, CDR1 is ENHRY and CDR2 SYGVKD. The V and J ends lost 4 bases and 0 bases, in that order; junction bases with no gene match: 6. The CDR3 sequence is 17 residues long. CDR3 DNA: TGTGCCATCAGTGGGGGAGGGTCCAACTCTGGGGCCAACGTCCTGACTTTC. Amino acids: CAISGGGSNSGANVLTF.

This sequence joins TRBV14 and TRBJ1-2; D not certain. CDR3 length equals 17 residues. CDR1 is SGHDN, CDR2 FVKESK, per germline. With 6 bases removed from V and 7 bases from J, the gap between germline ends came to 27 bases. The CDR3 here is CASSLGLQWPRGGGYTF. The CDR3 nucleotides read TGTGCCAGCAGTCTAGGCCTACAGTGGCCCCGCGGTGGTGGCTACACCTTC. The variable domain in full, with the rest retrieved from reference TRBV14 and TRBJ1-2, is EAGVTQFPSHSVIEKGQTVTLRCDPISGHDNLYWYRRVMGKEIKFLLHFVKESKQDESGMPNNRFLAERTGGTYSTLKVQPAELEDSGVYFCASSLGLQWPRGGGYTFGSGTRLTVV.

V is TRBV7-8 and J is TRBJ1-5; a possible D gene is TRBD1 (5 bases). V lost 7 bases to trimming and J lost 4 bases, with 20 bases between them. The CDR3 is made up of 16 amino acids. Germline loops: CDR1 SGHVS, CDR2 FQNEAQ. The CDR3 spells CASTSERGTRNQPQHF. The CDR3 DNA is TGTGCCAGCACCTCAGAACGGGGGACGAGAAATCAGCCCCAGCATTTT.

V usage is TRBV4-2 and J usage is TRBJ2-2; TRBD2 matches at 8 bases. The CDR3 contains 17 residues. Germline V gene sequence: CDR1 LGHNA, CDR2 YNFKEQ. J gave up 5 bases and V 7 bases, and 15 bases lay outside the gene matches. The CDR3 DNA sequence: TGTGCCAGCAAGACAATCGGGACTAGAGTTGGAACCGGGGAGCTGTTTTTT. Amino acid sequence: CASKTIGTRVGTGELFF.

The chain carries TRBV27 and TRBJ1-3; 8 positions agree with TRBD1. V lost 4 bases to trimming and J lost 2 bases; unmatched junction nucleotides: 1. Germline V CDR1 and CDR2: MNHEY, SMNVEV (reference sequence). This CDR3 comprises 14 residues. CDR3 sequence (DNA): TGTGCCAGCAGTTCCAGGGGGCCTGGAAACACCATATATTTT. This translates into CASSSRGPGNTIYF.

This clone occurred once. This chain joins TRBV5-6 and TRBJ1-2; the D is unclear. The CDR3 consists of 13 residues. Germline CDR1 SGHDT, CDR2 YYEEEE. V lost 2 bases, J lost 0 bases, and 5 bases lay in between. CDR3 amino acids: CASSLGSNYGYTF. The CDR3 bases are TGTGCCAGCAGCTTAGGGTCTAACTATGGCTACACCTTC.

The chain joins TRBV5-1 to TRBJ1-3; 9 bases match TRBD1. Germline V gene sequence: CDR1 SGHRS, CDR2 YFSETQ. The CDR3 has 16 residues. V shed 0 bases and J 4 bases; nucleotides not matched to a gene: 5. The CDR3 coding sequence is TGCGCCAGCAGCTTGGGTACAGGGGGCTTAGGAAACACCATATATTTT. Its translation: CASSLGTGGLGNTIYF.